The 17 T cell receptor beta chains given below trace back to one sample, sequenced in a study of T cell repertoires in cytomegalovirus infection. In TCRdb, the reads were re-called with MiXCR into one record per CDR3 protein. The sample includes more than 650,000 distinct CDR3 sequences, about a third of them seen just once. Material for sequencing was PBMCs. The receptors come from a human donor in good health (CMV status not recorded). Some clones in this sample may be carry-over from other donors' samples.

V gene TRBV6-2 or TRBV6-3 combines with J gene TRBJ2-7; 10 nucleotides align to TRBD1. Germline CDR1 reads MNHEY; CDR2 reads SVGEGT. V lost 7 bases to trimming and J lost 4 bases; unmatched junction nucleotides: 7. The CDR3 spans 14 residues. The CDR3 reads CASNSRDRGYEQYF. DNA of the CDR3: TGTGCCAGCAATTCGCGGGACAGGGGTTACGAGCAGTACTTC.

The chain recombines TRBV4-1 with TRBJ2-1; 8 bases map to TRBD2. The CDR3 sequence is 16 residues long. The germline gives CDR1 MGHRA, CDR2 YSYEKL. V dropped 0 bases and J dropped 5; count of bases not matched to a gene: 6. The CDR3 here is CASSQEPGGVNNEQFF. The DNA of the CDR3 is TGCGCCAGCAGCCAAGAACCGGGGGGGGTCAACAATGAGCAGTTCTTC.

In this sample, this clonotype turned up many times. The V gene is TRBV7-8, the J gene TRBJ1-1; D remains unclear. The CDR3 covers 16 residues. Germline V gene sequence: CDR1 SGHVS, CDR2 FQNEAQ. V gave up 1 base and J gave up 0 bases, with 12 bases separating them. The CDR3 region has the DNA TGTGCCAGCAGCTTAGGGAGGGAGACCATGAACACTGAAGCTTTCTTT. It encodes CASSLGRETMNTEAFF.

This clonotype was observed many times. The rearrangement joins TRBV6-1 to TRBJ1-1, with unresolved D. V shed 3 bases and J shed 3 bases, with 11 bases lying between them. Germline V lookup: CDR1 MNHNS, CDR2 SASEGT. The CDR3 is 14 amino acids. The CDR3 is CASSDEEPDTEAFF. The CDR3 DNA reads TGTGCCAGCAGTGATGAGGAACCGGACACTGAAGCTTTCTTT.

The chain joins TRBV2 to TRBJ2-1; a possible D gene is TRBD2 (5 bases). V dropped 3 bases and J dropped 2 bases, with 14 bases sitting between them. Germline V gene sequence: CDR1 SNHLY, CDR2 FYNNEI. This CDR3 comprises 16 residues. CDR3 residues: CASSDHTGFPYNEQFF. The CDR3 DNA reads TGTGCCAGCAGTGACCACACGGGGTTTCCCTACAATGAGCAGTTCTTC.

This clonotype occurred a few times. CDR3 sequence reads: CASSYQGTLLTSNQPQHF. DNA for the CDR3: TGTGCCAGCAGTTACCAAGGGACACTTCTAACTAGCAATCAGCCCCAGCATTTT. The chain uses TRBV6-2 or TRBV6-3 and TRBJ1-5; a possible D gene is TRBD1 (6 bases). CDR1 and CDR2 (germline): MNHEY, SVGEGT. This CDR3 comprises 18 residues. The V and J ends lost 2 bases and 0 bases respectively, with 17 bases between them.

V usage is TRBV7-2 and J usage is TRBJ2-7, with D perhaps TRBD1 (5 bases). The V and J ends lost 3 bases and 0 bases respectively, with 9 bases between them. The CDR3 is 14 amino acids. The germline gives CDR1 SGHTA, CDR2 FQGNSA. DNA of the CDR3: TGTGCCAGCAGCTTTCAAAGGGGCTCCTACGAGCAGTACTTC. This codes for CASSFQRGSYEQYF. The full variable domain, rest sourced from reference TRBV7-2 and TRBJ2-7, is GAGVSQSPSNKVTEKGKDVELRCDPISGHTALYWYRQSLGQGLEFLIYFQGNSAPDKSGLPSDRFSAERTGGSVSTLTIQRTQQEDSAVYLCASSFQRGSYEQYFGPGTRLTVT.

V usage is TRBV28 and J usage is TRBJ2-1; 7 bases align to TRBD2. Per germline, CDR1 MDHEN and CDR2 SYDVKM. The V gene end was trimmed by 5 bases and the J gene end by 0 bases; junction bases not matched to a gene: 7. This CDR3 has 16 residues. As DNA, the CDR3 is TGTGCCAGCAGTCCTACTAGCGAGAGCTCCTACAATGAGCAGTTCTTC. Encoded protein: CASSPTSESSYNEQFF. The whole variable domain, filled in from reference TRBV28 and TRBJ2-1, reads DVKVTQSSRYLVKRTGEKVFLECVQDMDHENMFWYRQDPGLGLRLIYFSYDVKMKEKGDIPEGYSVSREKKERFSLILESASTNQTSMYLCASSPTSESSYNEQFFGPGTRLTVL.

The rearrangement joins TRBV7-6 to TRBJ1-1; the D gene is possibly TRBD1 (5 bases). This CDR3 region has 12 residues. Germline CDR1 SGHVS, CDR2 FNYEAQ. Deletions cut 4 bases from V and 12 bases from J, with 15 bases between. As DNA, the CDR3 is TGTGCCAGCAGCTCTACAGGCCAGGGAACTTTCTTT. It codes for CASSSTGQGTFF.

The chain is built from TRBV29-1 and TRBJ2-2; D not certain. The CDR3 spans 13 residues. Trimming left V 4 bases short and J 3 bases short, with 9 bases between. The germline CDR1 and CDR2 sequences are SQVTM and ANQGSEA. CDR3 region: CSVVGLDTGELFF. CDR3 in DNA: TGCAGCGTTGTAGGATTGGACACCGGGGAGCTGTTTTTT.

In the case of this clonotype: Since the CDR3 does not end with the conserved phenylalanine or tryptophan, this likely comes from a read error. The V and J genes are TRBV7-2 and TRBJ2-1, with D maybe TRBD2 (5 bases). This CDR3 comprises 16 residues. Germline V gene data show CDR1 as SGHTA and CDR2 as FQGNSA. The V and J ends lost 0 bases and 9 bases respectively, with 18 bases between them. CDR3 sequence (DNA): TGTGCCAGCAGCTTAGCCCGATCCCTTAGCGTTTCTGAGCAGTTCTTA. Its protein is CASSLARSLSVSEQFL.

The rearrangement joins TRBV2 to TRBJ2-7; 10 bases align to TRBD1. Germline CDR1 SNHLY, CDR2 FYNNEI. After removal of 6 bases from V and 4 bases from J, the junction contained 6 bases not matched to a gene. The CDR3 is 14 amino acids. CDR3 residues: CASRRDRGRYEQYF. The CDR3 region has the DNA TGTGCCAGCAGGAGGGACAGGGGACGGTACGAGCAGTACTTC.

Of note for this clonotype: This could be a read error, since a much larger clone is one nucleotide away. The chain carries TRBV7-2 and TRBJ1-4; D gene ambiguous. The V end was cut by 5 bases, the J end by 0 bases, with 10 bases between. Germline V lookup: CDR1 SGHTA, CDR2 FQGNSA. The CDR3 totals 15 residues. CDR3 residues: CASSPQPATNEKLFF. In DNA form, the CDR3 reads TGTGCCAGCAGCCCCCAACCGGCAACTAATGAAAAACTGTTTTTT.

V is TRBV27 and J is TRBJ1-2; D gene uncertain. This CDR3 comprises 15 residues. Germline lookup yields CDR1 MNHEY and CDR2 SMNVEV (reference sequence). Trimming shortened V by 5 bases and J by 4 bases, and 17 bases separated the two germline ends. In nucleotides, the CDR3 is TGTGCCAGCAGTAGCGGGTTGGGTTTAGTCTATGGCTACACCTTC. This encodes CASSSGLGLVYGYTF.

This clonotype was found once. Possible read error: a much larger clone is one base away. The chain is built from TRBV28 and TRBJ2-2; D gene ambiguous. Trimming took 8 bases from V and 3 from J, leaving 19 bases between them. The CDR3 spans 16 residues. CDR1 and CDR2 from the germline V gene are MDHEN and SYDVKM. In nucleotides, the CDR3 is TGTGCCAGCCGCATCGGGCGCCGAGCCCACACCGGGGAGCTGTTTTTT. Protein: CASRIGRRAHTGELFF.

This chain uses TRBV20-1 with TRBJ1-2, with 7 positions matching TRBD1. CDR1 is DFQATT, CDR2 SNEGSKA, per germline (reference sequence). The CDR3 is made up of 12 amino acids. The V segment lost 6 bases and the J segment 3 bases; nucleotides outside the gene matches: 4. Here the CDR3 reads CSALDRDYGYTF. CDR3 in DNA: TGCAGTGCCCTAGACAGGGACTATGGCTACACCTTC.

A remark on this clonotype: Germline is not matched at one junction end, which may reflect a read error. The chain recombines TRBV27 with TRBJ2-1, with TRBD2 matching over 9 bases. Germline CDR1 and CDR2: MNHEY and SMNVEV (reference sequence). The CDR3 is 14 amino acids. CDR3 DNA: TGTGCCAGCAGTTTATCGTTGGTAGCGGGAGATCAGGTCTTC. It specifies CASSLSLVAGDQVF.